The text below deals with one T cell receptor (beta chain). The data belong to a study of identical twins. Trimming took off 1 base at V and 2 bases at J, with 10 bases between the two ends. CDR3 length equals 15 residues. Germline V gene lookup returns CDR1 SGHAT and CDR2 FQNNGV. TCRdb fed the 5' RACE reads into MiXCR, producing one record per CDR3 protein. This sample carries 600,000 to 850,000 distinct CDR3 sequences, 15% to 20% of them seen once, and the ten largest clones take about 12%. This sample was shared with a second study, whose subject was T cells expressing NK-cell markers.

The source material was PBMCs. This chain connects TRBV11-2 to TRBJ2-3; D is uncertain. This receptor was taken from a woman younger than 35 in good health. The chain's CDR3 is CASSLVWSSTDTQYF. CDR3 nucleotide sequence: TGTGCCAGCAGCTTAGTCTGGAGTTCCACAGATACGCAGTATTTT. Filled out from reference TRBV11-2 and TRBJ2-3, the complete variable domain reads EAGVAQSPRYKIIEKRQSVAFWCNPISGHATLYWYQQILGQGPKLLIQFQNNGVVDDSQLPKDRFSAERLKGVDSTLKIQPAKLEDSAVYLCASSLVWSSTDTQYFGPGTRLTVL.